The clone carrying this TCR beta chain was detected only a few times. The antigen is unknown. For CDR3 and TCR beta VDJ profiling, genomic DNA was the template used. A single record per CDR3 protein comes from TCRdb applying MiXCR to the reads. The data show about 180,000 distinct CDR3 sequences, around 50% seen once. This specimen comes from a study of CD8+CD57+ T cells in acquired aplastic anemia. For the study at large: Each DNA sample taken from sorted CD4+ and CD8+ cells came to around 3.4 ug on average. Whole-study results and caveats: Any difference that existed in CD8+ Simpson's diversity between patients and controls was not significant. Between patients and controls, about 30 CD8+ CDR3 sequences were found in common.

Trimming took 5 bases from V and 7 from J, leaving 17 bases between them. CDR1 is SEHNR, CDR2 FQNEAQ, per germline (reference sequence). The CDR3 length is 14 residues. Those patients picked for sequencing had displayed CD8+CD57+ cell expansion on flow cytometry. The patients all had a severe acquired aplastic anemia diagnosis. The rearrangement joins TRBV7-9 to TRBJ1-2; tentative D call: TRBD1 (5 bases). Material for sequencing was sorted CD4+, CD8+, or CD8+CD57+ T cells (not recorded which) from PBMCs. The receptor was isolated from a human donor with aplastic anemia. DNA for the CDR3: TGTGCCAGCAGCCCTAGGGGAGCCGTGGGTGGCTACACCTTC. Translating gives CASSPRGAVGGYTF.